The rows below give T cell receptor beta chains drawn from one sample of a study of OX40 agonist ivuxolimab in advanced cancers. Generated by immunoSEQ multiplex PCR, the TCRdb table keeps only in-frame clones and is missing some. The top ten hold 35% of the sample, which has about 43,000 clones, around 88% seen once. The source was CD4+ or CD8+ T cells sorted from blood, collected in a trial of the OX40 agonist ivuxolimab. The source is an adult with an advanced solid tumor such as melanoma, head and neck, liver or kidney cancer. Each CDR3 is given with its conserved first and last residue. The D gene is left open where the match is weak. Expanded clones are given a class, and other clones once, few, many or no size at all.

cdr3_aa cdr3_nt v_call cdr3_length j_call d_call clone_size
CASSSDTQYF TGTGCCAGCAGTTCAGATACGCAGTATTTT TRBV28 10 TRBJ2-3 . .
CASSSSLGGGPDTQYF TGTGCCAGCAGCTCCTCCCTGGGGGGTGGCCCAGATACGCAGTATTTT TRBV7-9 16 TRBJ2-3 . .
CASSGQARETQYF TGTGCCAGCAGCGGACAGGCACGAGAGACCCAGTACTTC TRBV5-5 13 TRBJ2-5 TRBD1 .
CASSWDRGHTGELFF TGCGCCAGCAGCTGGGACAGGGGGCACACCGGGGAGCTGTTTTTT TRBV5-1 15 TRBJ2-2 TRBD1 .
CASSSPSAGETQYF TGCGCCAGCAGCTCCCCCTCTGCGGGGGAGACCCAGTACTTC TRBV5-1 14 TRBJ2-5 . .
CASSPKGEGYTF TGTGCCAGCAGTCCTAAGGGGGAAGGCTACACCTTC TRBV6-1 12 TRBJ1-2 . .
CASSPQRDSYNEQFF TGTGCCAGCTCTCCTCAGCGGGACTCCTACAATGAGCAGTTCTTC TRBV18 15 TRBJ2-1 TRBD2 .
CASSLGSQGVYEQYF TGTGCCAGCAGTTTAGGGTCACAGGGGGTTTACGAGCAGTACTTC TRBV28 15 TRBJ2-7 TRBD1 .
CASSEQLAGTGHSPLHF TGCGCCAGCAGTGAGCAACTAGCCGGGACAGGGCACTCACCCCTCCACTTT TRBV10-2 17 TRBJ1-6 TRBD1 .
CASSANRDAAFF TGTGCCAGCTCAGCAAACAGGGATGCGGCTTTCTTT TRBV18 12 TRBJ1-1 . .
CASSLFIQETQYF TGTGCCAGCAGCTTGTTCATCCAAGAGACCCAGTACTTC TRBV5-4 13 TRBJ2-5 . .
CASSEGGQVSGYTF TGTGCCAGCAGTGAAGGAGGGCAGGTCAGTGGCTACACCTTC TRBV6-1 14 TRBJ1-2 . .
CASSFDSRAGASYEQYF TGTGCCAGCAGCTTTGATTCGAGGGCAGGGGCCTCCTACGAGCAGTACTTC TRBV12-1 17 TRBJ2-7 . .
CASSLGTKETQYF TGCGCCAGCAGCTTGGGGACTAAAGAGACCCAGTACTTC TRBV5-1 13 TRBJ2-5 . once
CASSADRASSGNTIYF TGTGCCAGTAGTGCCGACAGGGCCAGCTCTGGAAACACCATATATTTT TRBV19 16 TRBJ1-3 TRBD1 .
CASSKQGTQETQYF TGTGCCAGCAGTAAGCAGGGGACCCAAGAGACCCAGTACTTC TRBV25-1 14 TRBJ2-5 . .
CASSPMKAGQETQYF TGTGCCAGCTCACCAATGAAAGCGGGCCAAGAGACCCAGTACTTC TRBV18 15 TRBJ2-5 . once
CASSPAGGQGEYGYTF TGTGCCAGCAGCCCCGCTGGGGGACAGGGTGAATATGGCTACACCTTC TRBV7-3 16 TRBJ1-2 TRBD1 once
CASREGRNYGYTF TGTGCCAGCAGGGAGGGGAGGAACTATGGCTACACCTTC TRBV6-5 13 TRBJ1-2 . .
CASSSRPTSGRIYEQYF TGCGCCAGCAGTTCTCGCCCTACTAGCGGGAGAATCTACGAGCAGTACTTC TRBV5-1 17 TRBJ2-7 TRBD2 .
CASSKDSQDSTYNSPLHF TGTGCCAGTAGTAAGGATTCACAGGACAGTACCTATAATTCACCCCTCCACTTT TRBV19 18 TRBJ1-6 . .
CASSSWGTGGAGYGYTF TGTGCCAGCAGCTCCTGGGGGACAGGGGGCGCAGGCTATGGCTACACCTTC TRBV5-6 17 TRBJ1-2 TRBD1 .
CASSLLGSVTGELFF TGTGCCAGCAGCTTACTTGGTTCAGTCACCGGGGAGCTGTTTTTT TRBV7-2 15 TRBJ2-2 . .
CASSSDSAPSPLHF TGTGCCAGCAGCTCGGACAGTGCCCCTTCACCCCTCCACTTT TRBV7-9 14 TRBJ1-6 . .